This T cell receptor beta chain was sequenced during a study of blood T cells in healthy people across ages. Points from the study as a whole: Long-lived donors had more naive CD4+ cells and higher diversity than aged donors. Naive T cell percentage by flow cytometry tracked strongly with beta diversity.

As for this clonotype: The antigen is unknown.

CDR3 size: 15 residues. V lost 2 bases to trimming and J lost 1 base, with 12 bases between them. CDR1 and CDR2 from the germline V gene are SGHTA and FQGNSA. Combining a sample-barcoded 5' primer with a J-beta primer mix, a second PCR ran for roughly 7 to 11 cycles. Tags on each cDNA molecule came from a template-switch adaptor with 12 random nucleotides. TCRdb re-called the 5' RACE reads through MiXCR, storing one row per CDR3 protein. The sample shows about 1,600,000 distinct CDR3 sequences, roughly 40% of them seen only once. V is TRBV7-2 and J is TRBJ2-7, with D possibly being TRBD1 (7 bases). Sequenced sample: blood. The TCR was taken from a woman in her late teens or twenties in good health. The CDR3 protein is CASSLRPGGSYEQYF. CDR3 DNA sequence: TGTGCCAGCAGCTTAAGGCCAGGGGGGTCCTACGAGCAGTACTTC.